Listed below are T cell receptor beta chains from one sample, sequenced in a study of chemoradiotherapy in HPV16-positive cancers. Assay: immunoSEQ multiplex PCR; the TCRdb copy retains only in-frame clones and omits some. The data show roughly 5,800 clones, 73% seen once. This specimen was acquired from a patient who underwent chemoradiotherapy. Source of these receptors: a human donor with HPV-associated anogenital cancer. Each CDR3 is given with its conserved first and last residue. D genes are given only for firm matches. Expanded clones are given a class, and other clones once, few, many or no size at all.

v_call	clone_size	d_call	j_call	cdr3_length	cdr3_aa	cdr3_nt
TRBV9	.	.	TRBJ2-1	13	CASSTSLGSEQFF	TGTGCCAGCAGCACAAGTCTGGGGAGTGAGCAGTTCTTC
TRBV28	.	TRBD1	TRBJ1-2	14	CASSLTGGTYGYTF	TGTGCCAGCAGTTTGACAGGGGGAACCTATGGCTACACCTTC
TRBV11-2	.	.	TRBJ2-7	15	CASSSLRDGSYEQYF	TGTGCCAGCAGCTCCTTACGGGACGGGTCCTACGAGCAGTACTTC
TRBV2	.	TRBD1	TRBJ2-7	14	CASSETGMAYEQYF	TGTGCCAGCAGTGAGACAGGGATGGCCTACGAGCAGTACTTC
TRBV19	.	.	TRBJ2-1	14	CASSIGSVVNEQFF	TGTGCCAGTAGTATAGGCAGCGTCGTGAATGAGCAGTTCTTC
TRBV28	.	.	TRBJ2-5	11	CASSFRETQYF	TGTGCCAGCAGTTTCCGGGAGACCCAGTACTTC
TRBV7-2	.	.	TRBJ1-1	15	CASSLSAGEHTEAFF	TGTGCCAGCAGCTTAAGTGCAGGGGAGCACACTGAAGCTTTCTTT
TRBV4-1	few	.	TRBJ1-1	18	CASSPLNYAVPMNTEAFF	TGCGCCAGCAGCCCTCTTAACTACGCGGTGCCCATGAACACTGAAGCTTTCTTT
TRBV5-5	.	.	TRBJ1-5	14	CASSLGQVDQPQHF	TGTGCCAGCAGCTTGGGACAGGTGGATCAGCCCCAGCATTTT
TRBV15	.	.	TRBJ2-3	13	CATSTGGLDTQYF	TGTGCCACCAGCACCGGGGGCCTAGATACGCAGTATTTT
TRBV28	.	TRBD1	TRBJ2-3	15	CASVKVRGRPDTQYF	TGTGCCAGCGTTAAAGTAAGGGGGCGCCCAGATACGCAGTATTTT
TRBV7-2	.	TRBD2	TRBJ2-7	15	CASSPRGGAVYEQYF	TGTGCCAGCAGTCCGCGGGGGGGCGCGGTCTACGAGCAGTACTTC
TRBV5-5	.	.	TRBJ1-1	15	CASSRQPGTPYEAFF	TGTGCCAGCAGCAGACAACCCGGGACCCCCTACGAAGCTTTCTTT
TRBV6-5	.	.	TRBJ2-2	12	CASSRGTGELFF	TGTGCCAGCTCTCGGGGGACCGGGGAGCTGTTTTTT
TRBV10-3	.	.	TRBJ2-5	16	CAISDSKAGFSETQYF	TGTGCCATCAGTGACTCGAAGGCAGGGTTTTCAGAGACCCAGTACTTC
TRBV30	.	.	TRBJ2-2	15	CAWIPGPANTGELFF	TGTGCCTGGATTCCAGGGCCTGCGAACACCGGGGAGCTGTTTTTT
TRBV6-1	.	.	TRBJ2-7	14	CASSVGTSRDEQYF	TGTGCCAGCAGTGTCGGGACTTCGAGGGACGAGCAGTACTTC
TRBV6-6	.	.	TRBJ2-3	15	CASSYIGISTDTQYF	TGTGCCAGCAGTTACATAGGGATTAGCACAGATACGCAGTATTTT